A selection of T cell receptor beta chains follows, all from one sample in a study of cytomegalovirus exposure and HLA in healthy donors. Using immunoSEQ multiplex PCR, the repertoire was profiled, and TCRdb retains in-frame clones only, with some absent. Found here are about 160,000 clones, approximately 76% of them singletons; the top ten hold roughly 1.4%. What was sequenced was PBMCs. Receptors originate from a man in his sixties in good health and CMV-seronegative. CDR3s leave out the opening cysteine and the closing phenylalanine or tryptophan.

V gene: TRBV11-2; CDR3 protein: ASSLDLGEGGDTQY
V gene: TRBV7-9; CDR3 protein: ASSLAAPVGGRGYT
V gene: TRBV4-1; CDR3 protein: ASSQVGPRLAGETQY
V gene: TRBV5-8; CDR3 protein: ASSGNLAGGDTQY
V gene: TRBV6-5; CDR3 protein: ASSYGTHTYGYT
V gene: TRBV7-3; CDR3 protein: ASSLGGQGNTGELF
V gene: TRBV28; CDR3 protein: ASSLTSGSYEQY
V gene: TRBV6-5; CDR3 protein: ASRSAGSPYEQY
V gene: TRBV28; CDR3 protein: ASSSTGRYGYT
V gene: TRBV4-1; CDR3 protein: ASRLTGANEKLF
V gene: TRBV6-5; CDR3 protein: ASTGQGNSPLH
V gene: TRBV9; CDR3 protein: ASSLSTGGPIEAF
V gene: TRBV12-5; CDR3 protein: ASGNVWSGRSPSYNEQF
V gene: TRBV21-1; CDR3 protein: ASTSGDSSYEQY
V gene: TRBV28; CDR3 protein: ASTVRLAGPYEQY
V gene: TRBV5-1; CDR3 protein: ASSLDTSLPSTDTQY
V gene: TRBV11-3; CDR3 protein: ASSTRGNYGYT
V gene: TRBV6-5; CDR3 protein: ASSSQGAGGNTIY
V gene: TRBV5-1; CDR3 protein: ASSLRRAGREGEGNSPLH
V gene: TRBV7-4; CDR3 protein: ASSLGTSEGGELF
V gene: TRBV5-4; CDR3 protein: ASSLGGGNEKLF
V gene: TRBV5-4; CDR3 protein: ASSADDRGYTGELF
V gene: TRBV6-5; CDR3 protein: ASSQGRNNQPQH
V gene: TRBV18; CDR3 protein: ASSPGRDQPQH
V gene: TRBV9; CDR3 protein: ASSVDVTADYGYT
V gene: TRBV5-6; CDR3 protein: ASSLGGLAADTQY
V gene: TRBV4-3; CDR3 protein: ASSLRGGPHTGELF
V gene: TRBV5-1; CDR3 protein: ASSWRFGGNEQF
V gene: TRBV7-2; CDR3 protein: ASATQGASWEQY
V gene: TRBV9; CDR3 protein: ASSTGLAGAETGELF
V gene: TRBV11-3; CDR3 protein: ASSLGGSQETQY
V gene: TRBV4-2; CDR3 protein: ASSQETGGYGYT
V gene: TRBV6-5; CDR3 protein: ASSPDSLQETQY
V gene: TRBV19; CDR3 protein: ASWDRGHNQPQH
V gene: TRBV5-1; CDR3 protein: ASSQGQANEKLF
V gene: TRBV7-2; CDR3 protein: ASSFSADTQY
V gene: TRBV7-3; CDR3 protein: ASSPLLVSGELF
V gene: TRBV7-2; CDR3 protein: ASRPAGASYNEQF
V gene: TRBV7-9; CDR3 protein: ASSLDRDLSGNTIY
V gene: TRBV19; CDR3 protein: ASSTYTGNRETQY
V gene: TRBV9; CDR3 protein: ASSEGRGQSTDTQY
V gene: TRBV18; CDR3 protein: ASSPTTGRAPQH
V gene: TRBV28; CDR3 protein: ASAGTFEKLF
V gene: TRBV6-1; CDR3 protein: ASSEARGGNTEAF
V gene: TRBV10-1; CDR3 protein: ASSGRDLRQQY
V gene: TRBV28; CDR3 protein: ASRAGTGTLYASNQPQH
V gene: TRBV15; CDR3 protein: ATSRETGLNYGYT
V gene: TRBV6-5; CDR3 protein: ASSYGQFNEKLF
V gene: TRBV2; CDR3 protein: ASSPSRQGGEQY
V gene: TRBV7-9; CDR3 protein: ASSLPQGVGNSPLH
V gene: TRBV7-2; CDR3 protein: ASTPLWGTAEGYT
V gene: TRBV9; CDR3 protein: ASSVEAGGPQDTQY
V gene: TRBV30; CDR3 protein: AWSYGQGNQPQH
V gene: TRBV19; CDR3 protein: ASSLLAGGYNEQF
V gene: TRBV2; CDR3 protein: ASTTGLAGHNEQF
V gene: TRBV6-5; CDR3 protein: ASSRRGNEQF
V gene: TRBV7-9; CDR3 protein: ASSRFDGPGETQY
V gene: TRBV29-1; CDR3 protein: SAGGAHPNYGYT
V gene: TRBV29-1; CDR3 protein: SVEADRSYEQY
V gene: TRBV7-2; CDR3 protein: ASSSEVHSNQPQH